This TCR beta chain originates from a study of T cell repertoires in cytomegalovirus infection. General study points: The ex vivo response was dominated by HLA-C-restricted CMV-specific TCR beta clonotypes.

Trimming took off 3 bases at V and 2 bases at J, with 20 bases between the two ends. The CDR3 contains 18 residues. Germline V gene lookup returns CDR1 SEHNR and CDR2 FQNEAQ (reference sequence). Worth noting for this clonotype: What it binds is unknown.

TCRdb re-called the reads through MiXCR, storing one row per CDR3 protein. The data show around 740,000 distinct CDR3 sequences, roughly 36% seen once. The V and J genes are TRBV7-9 and TRBJ2-1; D uncertain. Sequenced sample: PBMCs. This clonotype was obtained from a human donor in good health (CMV status not recorded). Some clones in this sample may be carry-over from other donors' samples. In DNA form, the CDR3 reads TGTGCCAGCAGCTTCGGCCTTAAGATGATCCGTACCTACAATGAGCAGTTCTTC. Translated: CASSFGLKMIRTYNEQFF.